Here is one T cell receptor beta chain with its context. Though nominally healthy at sampling, donors likely had unrecorded immune exposures. These data come from a study of cytomegalovirus exposure and HLA in healthy donors. A multiplex PCR was run with 60 Vbeta primers and 13 Jbeta primers. Some clones are missing from TCRdb's copy, which holds only in-frame ones; the method was immunoSEQ multiplex PCR. Of some 190,000 clones detected, around 90% appear once; the ten largest clones hold 1% to 1.4%. Germline values: CDR1 KGHSH, CDR2 LQKENI. Trimming at V came to 4 bases and at J to 5 bases, leaving 4 bases not matched to a gene. The CDR3 covers 14 residues.

Sequencing was performed on PBMCs. The chain combines TRBV18 with TRBJ1-1; 10 nucleotides line up with TRBD1. The clonotype comes from a boy aged 2-15 years in good health and CMV-seronegative. The CDR3 DNA sequence: TGTGCCAGCTCACAGGGACAGGGGAGAACTGAAGCTTTCTTT. Translating it yields CASSQGQGRTEAFF.